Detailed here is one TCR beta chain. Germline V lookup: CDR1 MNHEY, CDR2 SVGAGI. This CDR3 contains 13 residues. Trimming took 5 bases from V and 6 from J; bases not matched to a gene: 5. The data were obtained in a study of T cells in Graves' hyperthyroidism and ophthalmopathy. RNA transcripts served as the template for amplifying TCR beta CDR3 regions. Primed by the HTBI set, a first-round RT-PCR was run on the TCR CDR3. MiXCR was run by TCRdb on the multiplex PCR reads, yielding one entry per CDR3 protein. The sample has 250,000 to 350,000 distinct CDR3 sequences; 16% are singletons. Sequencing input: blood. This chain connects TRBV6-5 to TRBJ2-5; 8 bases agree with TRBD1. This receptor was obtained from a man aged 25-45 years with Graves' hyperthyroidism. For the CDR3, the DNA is TGTGCCAGCAGTCACGACAGGGGTCAGACCCAGTACTTC. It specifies CASSHDRGQTQYF.